One and the same sample provided the 30 T cell receptor beta chains below, sequenced in a study of control samples from healthy donors and cancer patients. Profiled with immunoSEQ multiplex PCR; TCRdb holds only in-frame clones, not every one. The sample has 160,000 or so clones; 80% to 95% are singletons. The sequencing sample was made of blood. The receptors shown here come from a woman between 25 and 40 years old in good health.

The chain couples TRBV7-9 to TRBJ1-1; 7 bases fit TRBD1. CDR3 length equals 14 residues. From germline, CDR1 is SEHNR and CDR2 FQNEAQ (reference sequence). V trimming: 5 bases; J trimming: 1 base; junction bases outside the gene matches: 4. The DNA for the CDR3 is TGTGCCAGCAGCCCAGGGACAGCGAACACTGAAGCTTTCTTT. It encodes CASSPGTANTEAFF.

The sample holds one count of this clone. V gene TRBV5-1 combines with J gene TRBJ1-4; the D gene is possibly TRBD1 (5 bases). Trimming took 5 bases from V and 4 from J, leaving 15 bases between them. CDR1 and CDR2 (germline): SGHRS, YFSETQ. This CDR3 comprises 15 residues. In nucleotides, the CDR3 is TGCGCCAGCAGTAGTGGTTCGGGGGGTAATGAAAAACTGTTTTTT. This gives the protein CASSSGSGGNEKLFF.

This chain joins TRBV19 and TRBJ2-4, with 9 positions matching TRBD1. This CDR3 contains 16 residues. The trim removed 8 bases at V and 4 bases at J, leaving 12 bases unmatched. The V gene's germline CDR1 is LNHDA and CDR2 SQIVND (reference sequence). The CDR3 DNA reads TGTGCCAGTCAACCCTACCAGGGACAGGGAAAAAACATTCAGTACTTC. It specifies CASQPYQGQGKNIQYF.

The chain employs TRBV30 and TRBJ2-7, with D uncertain. Germline CDR1 is GTSNPN and CDR2 is SVGIG (reference sequence). The V and J ends lost 2 bases and 0 bases respectively, with 14 bases between them. The CDR3 covers 15 residues. As DNA, the CDR3 is TGTGCCTGGAGTCCCCCGGCGGAGCCCTCCTACGAGCAGTACTTC. Protein sequence: CAWSPPAEPSYEQYF. Supplemented by reference TRBV30 and TRBJ2-7, the full variable domain reads SQTIHQWPATLVQPVGSPLSLECTVEGTSNPNLYWYRQAAGRGLQLLFYSVGIGQISSEVPQNLSASRPQDRQFILSSKKLLLSDSGFYLCAWSPPAEPSYEQYFGPGTRLTVT.

This chain uses TRBV5-1 with TRBJ2-7; 8 nucleotides agree with TRBD2. The CDR3 extends over 16 amino acids. Germline CDR1 SGHRS, CDR2 YFSETQ. V was clipped by 0 bases and J by 0 bases; unmatched bases: 5. The CDR3 nucleotides read TGCGCCAGCAGCTTGGGGAGCGGGAGAGTCTCCTACGAGCAGTACTTC. Protein product: CASSLGSGRVSYEQYF.

The chain carries TRBV15 and TRBJ1-2; D is unresolved. Germline V lookup: CDR1 LNHNV, CDR2 YYDKDF (reference sequence). V was clipped by 1 base and J by 5 bases, with 20 bases between them. The CDR3 is 17 residues long. In nucleotides, the CDR3 is TGTGCCACCAGCAGAGGGGGAGGAGAATCGGTCCGGTATGGCTACACCTTC. Protein: CATSRGGGESVRYGYTF.

V is TRBV28 and J is TRBJ1-4, with no clear D. The CDR3 totals 15 residues. Germline lookup yields CDR1 MDHEN and CDR2 SYDVKM. The V end lost 4 bases, the J end lost 3 bases, and 12 bases lay between the germline ends. CDR3 nucleotides: TGTGCCAGCAGTTGGTCAACCGCCTCTAATGAAAAACTGTTTTTT. Its protein product is CASSWSTASNEKLFF.

This chain joins TRBV16 and TRBJ1-1; no definite D call. Germline CDR1 and CDR2: KGHSY and FQNENV. This CDR3 comprises 13 residues. With 2 bases removed from V and 1 base from J, the gap between germline ends came to 5 bases. Here the CDR3 reads CASSQTRNTEAFF. The CDR3 DNA reads TGTGCCAGCAGCCAAACGAGGAACACTGAAGCTTTCTTT.

V is TRBV5-1 and J is TRBJ1-4, with TRBD1 matching 8 bases. This CDR3 contains 15 residues. Germline V gene lookup returns CDR1 SGHRS and CDR2 YFSETQ. V gave up 0 bases and J gave up 7 bases; unmatched junction bases: 5. CDR3 in amino acids: CASSLGQGASEKLFF. CDR3 DNA sequence: TGCGCCAGCAGCTTGGGCCAGGGGGCCTCTGAAAAACTGTTTTTT.

The CDR3 region is CASSLKWATNEKLFF. CDR3 nucleotides: TGTGCCAGCAGTTTGAAGTGGGCAACTAATGAAAAACTGTTTTTT. J is TRBJ1-4 and V is TRBV28; D is unclear. CDR1 is MDHEN, CDR2 SYDVKM, per germline. The CDR3 runs to 15 residues. The V end was cut by 3 bases, the J end by 0 bases, with 8 bases between. The entire variable domain, with the rest obtained from reference TRBV28 and TRBJ1-4, is as follows: DVKVTQSSRYLVKRTGEKVFLECVQDMDHENMFWYRQDPGLGLRLIYFSYDVKMKEKGDIPEGYSVSREKKERFSLILESASTNQTSMYLCASSLKWATNEKLFFGSGTQLSVL.

The chain carries TRBV27 and TRBJ2-1, with TRBD1 identical over 10 bases. This CDR3 has 19 residues. From germline, CDR1 is MNHEY and CDR2 SMNVEV (reference sequence). Trimming removed 5 bases from V and 5 bases from J; junction bases left unmatched: 18. The CDR3 coding sequence is TGTGCCAGCAGTCCCCCGGGACAGGGGCTAGCGAGGGGAAACAATGAGCAGTTCTTC. This codes for CASSPPGQGLARGNNEQFF.

V and J are TRBV7-8 and TRBJ2-5, with 7 positions matching TRBD2. Germline CDR1 reads SGHVS; CDR2 reads FQNEAQ. The CDR3 totals 14 residues. V shed 3 bases, J shed 3 bases, and the junction held 4 bases outside the gene matches. This CDR3 reads CASSFGLAEETQYF. DNA for the CDR3: TGTGCCAGCAGCTTTGGGCTAGCGGAAGAGACCCAGTACTTC.

The CDR3 sequence: CAISGLTDTQYF. DNA of the CDR3: TGTGCCATCTCAGGACTCACAGATACGCAGTATTTT. V usage is TRBV10-3 and J usage is TRBJ2-3, with D possibly matching TRBD2 (5 bases). Trimming removed 8 bases at V and 2 bases at J, with 8 bases between. Germline V gives CDR1 ENHRY, CDR2 SYGVKD. This CDR3 contains 12 residues.

In its sample, this clone was seen a few times. The genes are TRBV5-1 and TRBJ2-1, with 11 nucleotides matching TRBD2. The CDR3 contains 15 residues. V gave up 4 bases and J gave up 4 bases; unmatched junction bases: 4. The V gene's germline CDR1 is SGHRS and CDR2 YFSETQ. The CDR3 nucleotides read TGCGCCAGCAGCCCGGGACTAGCGGAATACAATGAGCAGTTCTTC. Its translation: CASSPGLAEYNEQFF.

This clone has a single count. The V gene is TRBV4-3, the J gene TRBJ2-5; D is undetermined. CDR1 LGHNA and CDR2 YSLEER come from the germline V gene. V lost 0 bases and J 0 bases, leaving 11 bases between the germline ends. There are 16 residues in the CDR3. DNA for the CDR3: TGCGCCAGCAGCCAAGATCGGCCACATTACCAAGAGACCCAGTACTTC. It specifies CASSQDRPHYQETQYF.

V and J are TRBV19 and TRBJ1-1, with 7 bases fitting TRBD1. This CDR3 contains 15 residues. Germline loops: CDR1 LNHDA, CDR2 SQIVND (reference sequence). V dropped 4 bases and J dropped 0; count of bases not matched to a gene: 5. The CDR3 loop is CASSTSGGVNTEAFF. CDR3 in DNA: TGTGCCAGTAGTACCTCAGGGGGAGTGAACACTGAAGCTTTCTTT.

V usage is TRBV7-2 and J usage is TRBJ2-7; a weak D match, TRBD2 (6 bases). The germline V gene encodes CDR1 SGHTA and CDR2 FQGNSA. The CDR3 covers 16 residues. V lost 1 base and J 0 bases, leaving 13 bases between the germline ends. CDR3 in amino acids: CASSLGSSERSYEQYF. CDR3 nucleotide sequence: TGTGCCAGCAGCTTAGGGTCTAGCGAACGCTCCTACGAGCAGTACTTC.

The chain recombines TRBV7-9 with TRBJ2-3; D unresolved. Germline-derived CDR1 and CDR2 are SEHNR and FQNEAQ (reference sequence). The V end was cut by 5 bases, the J end by 5 bases, with 11 bases between. CDR3 length: 13 amino acids. CDR3 loop: CASSAPILDTQYF. In DNA form, the CDR3 reads TGTGCCAGCAGCGCTCCGATTTTAGATACGCAGTATTTT.

The V call is TRBV6-5, the J call TRBJ1-6; D is perhaps TRBD1 (5 bases). This CDR3 is built from 15 residues. V lost 6 bases, J lost 9 bases, and 18 bases lay in between. Germline V lookup: CDR1 MNHEY, CDR2 SVGAGI. In DNA, the CDR3 is TGTGCCAGCAGAGGGACGGGTCGGGAGTTTTCACCCCTCCACTTT. Encoded protein: CASRGTGREFSPLHF.

This chain connects TRBV5-4 to TRBJ1-1; D ambiguous. This CDR3 has 11 amino acids. V lost 9 bases to trimming and J lost 3 bases, with 9 bases between them. Germline V lookup: CDR1 SGHNT, CDR2 YYREEE (reference sequence). CDR3 sequence reads: CATPEYTEAFF. The CDR3 nucleotides are TGTGCCACCCCCGAGTACACTGAAGCTTTCTTT.

The V gene is TRBV28, the J gene TRBJ2-5; 7 nucleotides match TRBD1. The ends lost 4 bases at V and 0 bases at J; junction bases unmatched: 8. Germline loops: CDR1 MDHEN, CDR2 SYDVKM. This CDR3 contains 16 residues. CDR3 in amino acids: CASSSRTGEYQETQYF. In DNA, the CDR3 is TGTGCCAGCAGTTCCAGGACAGGAGAGTACCAAGAGACCCAGTACTTC.

V usage is TRBV7-2 and J usage is TRBJ2-1; no reliable D call. CDR1 and CDR2 from the germline V gene are SGHTA and FQGNSA. The CDR3 length is 13 residues. Trimming pared 5 bases from V and 6 bases from J, leaving 11 bases between. The CDR3 nucleotides read TGTGCCAGCAGCCCCCCCACGGGCAATGAGCAGTTCTTC. Amino acid sequence: CASSPPTGNEQFF. Looking up the rest from reference TRBV7-2 and TRBJ2-1 gives the full variable domain: GAGVSQSPSNKVTEKGKDVELRCDPISGHTALYWYRQSLGQGLEFLIYFQGNSAPDKSGLPSDRFSAERTGGSVSTLTIQRTQQEDSAVYLCASSPPTGNEQFFGPGTRLTVL.

The V call is TRBV3-1 (or the pseudogene TRBV3-2), the J call TRBJ1-1, with D hard to call. This CDR3 has 14 residues. Germline CDR1 is LGHDT and CDR2 is YNNKEL (reference sequence). V lost 3 bases and J 0 bases, leaving 8 bases between the germline ends. CDR3 loop: CASSHLDMNTEAFF. The CDR3 nucleotides read TGTGCCAGCAGCCATCTAGATATGAACACTGAAGCTTTCTTT.

The chain links TRBV28 to TRBJ1-2; D might be TRBD1 (5 bases). V was trimmed by 2 bases and J by 14 bases, leaving 12 bases between them. Germline-derived CDR1 and CDR2 are MDHEN and SYDVKM. The CDR3 has 11 residues. The CDR3: CASSLGGYKTF. CDR3 bases: TGTGCCAGCAGTTTAGGGGGATATAAGACCTTC.

The chain has TRBV9 and TRBJ2-3, with D tentatively TRBD1 (6 bases). The CDR3 loop spans 17 amino acids. Trimming left V 4 bases short and J 0 bases short, with 18 bases between. Germline V CDR1 and CDR2: SGDLS, YYNGEE. The CDR3 here is CASSPWTETTSTDTQYF. As DNA, the CDR3 is TGTGCCAGCAGCCCTTGGACAGAAACAACTAGCACAGATACGCAGTATTTT.

This chain uses TRBV5-6 with TRBJ1-5; a weak D match, TRBD1 (6 bases). V was clipped by 3 bases and J by 3 bases, with 19 bases between them. The CDR3 contains 17 residues. Germline assignment: CDR1 SGHDT and CDR2 YYEEEE. The CDR3 DNA sequence: TGTGCCAGCAGCTCAACAGGGAATGACGCCGCCAATCAGCCCCAGCATTTT. It yields the protein CASSSTGNDAANQPQHF.

DNA for the CDR3: TGTGCCAGCAGTTACTCGGAAGGTATCGGCTACACCTTC. It specifies CASSYSEGIGYTF. This rearrangement joins TRBV6-6 to TRBJ1-2; D unresolved. The V end lost 0 bases, the J end lost 8 bases, and 10 bases lay between the germline ends. The CDR3 has 13 residues. Germline loops: CDR1 MNHNY, CDR2 SVGAGI (reference sequence).

This clone was observed once. The gene calls are TRBV29-1 and TRBJ1-1, with TRBD1 matching over 7 bases. V was clipped by 5 bases and J by 4 bases; unmatched bases: 7. Germline CDR1 SQVTM, CDR2 ANQGSEA. This CDR3 is 13 amino acids long. CDR3 region: CSVPGTVGTEAFF. DNA for the CDR3: TGCAGCGTTCCCGGGACAGTGGGCACTGAAGCTTTCTTT.

The rearrangement uses TRBV28 and TRBJ2-7; D gene ambiguous. The ends were cut back, 2 bases at V and 2 bases at J, with 10 bases in the middle. This CDR3 spans 14 amino acids. CDR1 is MDHEN and CDR2 is SYDVKM in the germline V gene. The CDR3 region has the DNA TGTGCCAGCAGTTTAGGCAGGAACGCCTACGAGCAGTACTTC. Translation gives CASSLGRNAYEQYF.

V usage is TRBV27 and J usage is TRBJ1-5; tentative D call: TRBD1 (5 bases). V was pared by 2 bases and J by 8 bases, with 10 bases between. Germline assignment: CDR1 MNHEY and CDR2 SMNVEV (reference sequence). This CDR3 is built from 13 residues. The CDR3 is CASSLTGVEPQHF. The CDR3 nucleotides are TGTGCCAGCAGTTTAACAGGCGTGGAGCCCCAGCATTTT.